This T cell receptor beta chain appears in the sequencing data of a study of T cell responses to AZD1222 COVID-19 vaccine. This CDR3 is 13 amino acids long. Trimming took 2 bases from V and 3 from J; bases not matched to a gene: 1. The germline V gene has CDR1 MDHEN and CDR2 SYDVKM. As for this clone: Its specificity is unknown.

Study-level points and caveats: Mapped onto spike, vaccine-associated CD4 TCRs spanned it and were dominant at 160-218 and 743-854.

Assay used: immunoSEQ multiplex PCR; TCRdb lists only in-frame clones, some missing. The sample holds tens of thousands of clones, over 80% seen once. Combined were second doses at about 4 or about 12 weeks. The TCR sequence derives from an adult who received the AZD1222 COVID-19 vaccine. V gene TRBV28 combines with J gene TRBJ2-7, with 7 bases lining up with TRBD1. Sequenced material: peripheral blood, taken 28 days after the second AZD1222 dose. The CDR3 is CASSLPGGYEQYF. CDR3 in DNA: TGTGCCAGCAGTTTACCAGGGGGCTACGAGCAGTACTTC.